The entry that follows covers one TCR beta chain sequence. This entry is derived from a study of OX40 agonist ivuxolimab in advanced cancers. Study overall: Across the patients, intravenous ivuxolimab was delivered every 2 weeks at 0.01 to 10 mg/kg. Having had anti-PD-1, anti-PD-L1 or anti-CTLA-4 therapy before was allowed, and roughly 40% had some.

Libraries were prepared by immunoSEQ multiplex PCR; TCRdb keeps only in-frame clonotypes and omits some of them. The data contain around 87,000 clones, around 94% of them singletons. This CDR3 is 13 amino acids long. V was shortened by 4 bases and J by 3 bases, with 7 bases between the two germline ends. Germline V gives CDR1 SSHAT, CDR2 FNYEAQ (reference sequence). The rearrangement uses TRBV7-7 and TRBJ2-1, with D perhaps TRBD1 (5 bases). This sequence was found in an adult with an advanced solid tumor such as melanoma, head and neck, liver or kidney cancer. Sequencing used CD4+ or CD8+ T cells sorted from blood, obtained in a trial of the OX40 agonist ivuxolimab. The CDR3 region has the DNA TGTGCCAGCAGCTCGACAGACTACAATGAGCAGTTCTTC. Amino acids: CASSSTDYNEQFF.